This T cell receptor (beta chain) derives from a study of control samples from healthy donors and cancer patients. Measured with immunoSEQ multiplex PCR; TCRdb has only the in-frame clones, and not every one. The sample contains some 48,000 clones, 85% to 95% of which appear only once. This CDR3 has 12 amino acids. V lost 5 bases to trimming and J lost 7 bases, with 11 bases between them. This receptor was taken from a woman aged 50 to 60 with head and neck cancer. The genes are TRBV12-3 or TRBV12-4 and TRBJ1-1, with D perhaps matching TRBD1 (5 bases). The sequenced sample was PBMCs. The CDR3 sequence is CASSGLGGEAFF. The CDR3, as DNA: TGTGCCAGCAGTGGACTGGGGGGTGAAGCTTTCTTT.